The 30 T cell receptor beta chains below come from one sample, sequenced in a study of T cell responses to AZD1222 COVID-19 vaccine. Measured with immunoSEQ multiplex PCR; TCRdb has only the in-frame clones, and not every one. The table includes about 120,000 clones, roughly 89% detected once. The material was peripheral blood, obtained on day 0 of AZD1222 vaccination. The receptor source for this set is an adult in good health.

CDR3 DNA: TGTGCCAGCAAAGGGGAAAACTATGGCTACACCTTC. Translated, it gives CASKGENYGYTF. The chain combines TRBV6-5 with TRBJ1-2; possible D gene TRBD1, 5 bases. Trimming cost V 7 bases and J 2 bases, with 8 bases left between them. Germline CDR1 MNHEY, CDR2 SVGAGI. CDR3 length: 12 residues.

This chain uses TRBV7-9 with TRBJ2-7, with D uncertain. The germline CDR1 and CDR2 sequences are SEHNR and FQNEAQ (reference sequence). Trimming removed 1 base from V and 0 bases from J, with 13 bases in between. The CDR3 spans 16 residues. The chain's CDR3 is CASSLVRVLSSYEQYF. The DNA for the CDR3 is TGTGCCAGCAGCTTAGTCCGGGTTCTGAGCTCCTACGAGCAGTACTTC.

Turning to this clone: This sample also contains other DNA sequences that code for the same CDR3. The chain employs TRBV12-3 or TRBV12-4 and TRBJ1-5; no clear D gene. Trimming pared 2 bases from V and 4 bases from J, leaving 6 bases between. This CDR3 contains 13 residues. The CDR3 loop reads CASSLTGNQPQHF. CDR3 DNA sequence: TGTGCCAGCAGTTTAACGGGGAATCAGCCCCAGCATTTT.

This clone has just one count. The rearrangement joins TRBV10-3 to TRBJ1-3; D unclear. This CDR3 spans 12 amino acids. Germline-derived CDR1 and CDR2 are ENHRY and SYGVKD. The V end was cut by 5 bases, the J end by 4 bases, with 6 bases between. As DNA, the CDR3 is TGTGCCATCAGTAGCCAGGGAAACACCATATATTTT. It yields the protein CAISSQGNTIYF.

The chain links TRBV29-1 to TRBJ1-3; maybe TRBD1 (5 bases). The V end was cut by 6 bases, the J end by 0 bases, with 21 bases between. The CDR3 runs 17 residues. Germline V gene lookup returns CDR1 SQVTM and CDR2 ANQGSEA. Written as DNA, the CDR3 is TGCAGCGTCCAGACTATGGGGGGACTGCACTCTGGAAACACCATATATTTT. Its protein product is CSVQTMGGLHSGNTIYF.

This chain uses TRBV7-8 with TRBJ2-3; D is ambiguous. V dropped 4 bases and J dropped 4 bases, with 15 bases sitting between them. Looked up from germline, CDR1 is SGHVS and CDR2 is FQNEAQ. The CDR3 loop spans 15 amino acids. The CDR3 here is CASSSRRNRADTQYF. CDR3 coding DNA: TGTGCCAGCAGCTCCCGTCGGAATAGGGCAGATACGCAGTATTTT.

The chain couples TRBV18 to TRBJ2-3; 10 nucleotides agree with TRBD2. CDR3 length: 16 amino acids. J gave up 5 bases and V 1 base, and 6 bases lay outside the gene matches. CDR1 and CDR2 from the germline V gene are KGHSH and LQKENI. The CDR3: CASSPQVAGGGDTQYF. As DNA, the CDR3 is TGTGCCAGCTCACCACAGGTAGCGGGAGGAGGAGATACGCAGTATTTT.

This clone was seen a single time. The chain joins TRBV11-3 to TRBJ2-5, with TRBD2 matching over 9 bases. Germline V gene data show CDR1 as SGHNT and CDR2 as YENEEA. CDR3 size: 14 residues. Losses at the gene ends were 3 bases for V and 5 bases for J; bases not matched to a gene: 4. CDR3 residues: CASSFSGSGETQYF. For the CDR3, the DNA is TGTGCCAGCAGCTTTAGCGGGAGCGGGGAGACCCAGTACTTC.

This rearrangement joins TRBV11-2 to TRBJ1-1; a possible D gene is TRBD1 (6 bases). From germline, CDR1 is SGHAT and CDR2 FQNNGV. Trimming took off 1 base at V and 4 bases at J, with 10 bases between the two ends. The CDR3 has 14 amino acids. Here the CDR3 DNA reads TGTGCCAGCAGCTTAGCCAGGGGAGGCACTGAAGCTTTCTTT. Encoded protein: CASSLARGGTEAFF.

This chain joins TRBV9 and TRBJ1-3, with no clear D. Germline lookup yields CDR1 SGDLS and CDR2 YYNGEE. The CDR3 contains 15 residues. Trimming shortened V by 4 bases and J by 1 base, and 12 bases separated the two germline ends. The CDR3 DNA follows: TGTGCCAGCAGCCCAGGCTGGGGTTCTGGAAACACCATATATTTT. This translates into CASSPGWGSGNTIYF.

The chain links TRBV7-9 to TRBJ2-7; TRBD1 matches at 10 bases. The ends lost 8 bases at V and 5 bases at J; junction bases unmatched: 12. Germline CDR1 and CDR2: SEHNR and FQNEAQ (reference sequence). This CDR3 contains 15 residues. The CDR3 sequence: CASRRTGTGVHEQYF. In nucleotides, the CDR3 is TGTGCCAGCCGGCGTACAGGGACAGGGGTTCACGAGCAGTACTTC. Complete variable domain (other parts from reference TRBV7-9 and TRBJ2-7): DTGVSQNPRHKITKRGQNVTFRCDPISEHNRLYWYRQTLGQGPEFLTYFQNEAQLEKSRLLSDRFSAERPKGSFSTLEIQRTEQGDSAMYLCASRRTGTGVHEQYFGPGTRLTVT.

This chain links TRBV6-5 with TRBJ2-1, with 7 bases matching TRBD1. The V gene's germline CDR1 is MNHEY and CDR2 SVGAGI. The CDR3 is made up of 13 amino acids. Trimming removed 5 bases from V and 10 bases from J; junction bases left unmatched: 8. The CDR3 here is CASSSDRVGEQFF. As DNA, the CDR3 is TGTGCCAGCAGTAGTGACAGGGTGGGGGAGCAGTTCTTC.

The chain carries TRBV12-3 or TRBV12-4 and TRBJ1-5, with a tentative D call TRBD1 (5 bases). This CDR3 comprises 13 residues. The V end lost 5 bases, the J end lost 4 bases, and 9 bases lay between the germline ends. For the CDR3, the DNA is TGTGCCAGCAGTCGACAGTTTAATCAGCCCCAGCATTTT. Protein sequence: CASSRQFNQPQHF.

The chain is built from TRBV5-1 and TRBJ1-3; no clear D gene. V was pared by 4 bases and J by 3 bases, with 17 bases between. CDR3 size: 16 residues. The V gene's germline CDR1 is SGHRS and CDR2 YFSETQ. CDR3 protein: CASSPTGLLFGNTIYF. The DNA for the CDR3 is TGCGCCAGCAGCCCCACCGGGCTTTTGTTTGGAAACACCATATATTTT.

This clone was seen once. This chain links TRBV7-6 with TRBJ2-7; possible D gene TRBD1, 6 bases. CDR3 size: 13 residues. Germline assignment: CDR1 SGHVS and CDR2 FNYEAQ. V lost 5 bases and J 6 bases, leaving 14 bases between the germline ends. CDR3 residues: CASSQGLGREQYF. As DNA, the CDR3 is TGTGCCAGCAGCCAGGGGTTGGGTCGCGAGCAGTACTTC.

The J gene is TRBJ1-5, the V gene TRBV7-2; D might be TRBD1 (5 bases). This CDR3 is 15 amino acids long. The ends were cut back, 4 bases at V and 4 bases at J, with 14 bases in the middle. Germline assignment: CDR1 SGHTA and CDR2 FQGNSA. The CDR3 spells CASSSPGGLNQPQHF. The CDR3 nucleotides are TGTGCCAGCAGCTCCCCCGGGGGTTTAAATCAGCCCCAGCATTTT.

The chain has TRBV18 and TRBJ1-4; D call uncertain. The V and J ends lost 2 bases and 8 bases respectively, with 9 bases between them. Germline V lookup: CDR1 KGHSH, CDR2 LQKENI. The CDR3 contains 13 residues. The CDR3 region is CASSPSSGEKLFF. CDR3 nucleotide sequence: TGTGCCAGCTCACCATCGTCCGGGGAAAAACTGTTTTTT.

The chain has TRBV6-5 and TRBJ1-3; maybe TRBD1 (5 bases). V lost 2 bases and J lost 2, with 10 bases in between. CDR3 size: 15 residues. Germline V lookup: CDR1 MNHEY, CDR2 SVGAGI. CDR3 nucleotide sequence: TGTGCCAGCAGTTACCGGGACGTTCCTGGAAACACCATATATTTT. Translating it yields CASSYRDVPGNTIYF.

This clone was seen a few times. The chain recombines TRBV10-3 with TRBJ1-1; 7 bases fit TRBD1. Germline CDR1 ENHRY, CDR2 SYGVKD. V dropped 3 bases and J dropped 5; count of bases not matched to a gene: 18. This CDR3 spans 18 amino acids. The CDR3: CAISDPTGGQGVETEAFF. The CDR3 nucleotides read TGTGCCATCAGTGACCCCACGGGGGGTCAGGGGGTCGAGACTGAAGCTTTCTTT.

The gene calls are TRBV7-8 and TRBJ1-2, with D uncertain. Trimming left V 0 bases short and J 0 bases short, with 8 bases between. The CDR3 contains 15 residues. In germline, CDR1 is SGHVS, CDR2 FQNEAQ. CDR3 in amino acids: CASSLAPGANYGYTF. In DNA, the CDR3 is TGTGCCAGCAGCTTAGCGCCCGGTGCTAACTATGGCTACACCTTC.

The rearrangement joins TRBV24-1 to TRBJ1-2; 8 bases align to TRBD1. This CDR3 comprises 13 residues. V trimming: 4 bases; J trimming: 8 bases; junction bases outside the gene matches: 5. The germline V gene has CDR1 KGHDR and CDR2 SFDVKD. The CDR3 loop is CATSDGTGKGYTF. The CDR3 DNA sequence: TGTGCCACCAGTGACGGGACAGGAAAGGGCTACACCTTC.

The chain combines TRBV19 with TRBJ1-1, with D possibly TRBD1 on 6 matching bases. The V gene's germline CDR1 is LNHDA and CDR2 SQIVND (reference sequence). Trimming pared 6 bases from V and 2 bases from J, leaving 10 bases between. The CDR3 runs to 13 residues. The CDR3 DNA follows: TGTGCCAGTAGCTTCAGGGGTAACACTGAAGCTTTCTTT. Translation gives CASSFRGNTEAFF.

This clone has more than one count but fewer than ten. J is TRBJ2-5 and V is TRBV11-2; 7 bases are shared with TRBD1. Looked up from germline, CDR1 is SGHAT and CDR2 is FQNNGV. V shed 5 bases, J shed 1 base, and the junction held 7 bases outside the gene matches. The CDR3 sequence is 15 residues long. The CDR3 spells CASSPNRGAQETQYF. In DNA, the CDR3 is TGTGCCAGCAGCCCGAACAGGGGAGCCCAAGAGACCCAGTACTTC.

The genes are TRBV7-2 and TRBJ1-5, with a tentative D call TRBD1 (5 bases). The CDR3 length is 15 residues. CDR1 SGHTA and CDR2 FQGNSA come from the germline V gene. V lost 5 bases and J lost 1, with 12 bases in between. Here the CDR3 reads CASSPAGGSNQPQHF. Here the CDR3 DNA reads TGTGCCAGCAGCCCAGCCGGGGGAAGCAATCAGCCCCAGCATTTT.

The rearrangement joins TRBV7-3 to TRBJ2-5, with 8 bases matching TRBD1. There are 15 residues in the CDR3. Germline V gene sequence: CDR1 SGHTA, CDR2 FQGTGA. Trimming took 5 bases from V and 4 from J; bases not matched to a gene: 9. This CDR3 reads CASSPSTDRAETQYF. CDR3 sequence (DNA): TGTGCCAGCAGCCCCAGCACGGACAGGGCAGAGACCCAGTACTTC.

The J gene is TRBJ1-2, the V gene TRBV21-1; no check of the table's D call, TRBD1, against the DNA was made. TRBV21-1 is a pseudogene. This CDR3 contains 11 residues. As DNA, the CDR3 is TGTGCCAGCAGCCCTGGCCCTGGCTACACCTTC. Translation: CASSPGPGYTF.

This clone has just one count. The rearrangement links TRBV7-9 to TRBJ2-7; no clear D. The CDR3 is made up of 15 amino acids. The V end was cut by 2 bases, the J end by 5 bases, with 16 bases between. Germline CDR1 SEHNR, CDR2 FQNEAQ (reference sequence). In DNA form, the CDR3 reads TGTGCCAGCAGCTTAATTGACGTGGCAGCCCACGAGCAGTACTTC. Amino acid sequence: CASSLIDVAAHEQYF.

This chain connects TRBV18 to TRBJ2-1; maybe TRBD1 (5 bases). The CDR3 sequence is 15 residues long. Trimming pared 2 bases from V and 4 bases from J, leaving 12 bases between. Germline V gene sequence: CDR1 KGHSH, CDR2 LQKENI. The CDR3 coding sequence is TGTGCCAGCTCACCATTTCAGGGAAATTACAATGAGCAGTTCTTC. Translating gives CASSPFQGNYNEQFF.

The genes are TRBV3-1 (or the pseudogene TRBV3-2) and TRBJ2-7; TRBD2 aligns across 13 bases. The CDR3 is 17 residues long. The trim removed 3 bases at V and 2 bases at J, leaving 7 bases unmatched. Germline V gives CDR1 LGHDT, CDR2 YNNKEL (reference sequence). The DNA for the CDR3 is TGTGCCAGCAGCCAGGCGGGGGGACTAGCGGGGACCTACGAGCAGTACTTC. This codes for CASSQAGGLAGTYEQYF.

This clone appeared once. V usage is TRBV3-1 (or the pseudogene TRBV3-2) and J usage is TRBJ1-2; possibly TRBD1 for D (6 bases). With 0 bases removed from V and 4 bases from J, the gap between germline ends came to 9 bases. The CDR3 length is 14 residues. CDR1 and CDR2 (germline): LGHDT, YNNKEL (reference sequence). CDR3 DNA: TGTGCCAGCAGCCAAGAAGGGGGGGTCTATGGCTACACCTTC. As protein: CASSQEGGVYGYTF.